This T cell receptor (beta chain) was recorded in a study of CD8 T cell repertoires and HIV-1 epitope variants. Study-level background: Controls included no peptide, Ebola AY9 epitope, and a CMV, EBV, flu pool.

On this clone: Its antigen is not identified.

Trimming at V came to 3 bases and at J to 10 bases, leaving 6 bases not matched to a gene. This CDR3 comprises 14 residues. CDR1 MNHEY and CDR2 SMNVEV come from the germline V gene (reference sequence). Profiling relied on immunoSEQ multiplex PCR, and the TCRdb table lists in-frame clones only, not all of them. This sample has 5,500 to 6,000 clones, with roughly 66% found just once. The chain joins TRBV27 to TRBJ1-2, with 12 bases matching TRBD1. The TCR comes from a male donor with HIV. Sequenced: cultured CD8+ T cells derived from PBMCs. Written as DNA, the CDR3 is TGTGCCAGCAGTTTTGGGGACAGGGGGCGAGCCTACACCTTC. Translating it yields CASSFGDRGRAYTF.